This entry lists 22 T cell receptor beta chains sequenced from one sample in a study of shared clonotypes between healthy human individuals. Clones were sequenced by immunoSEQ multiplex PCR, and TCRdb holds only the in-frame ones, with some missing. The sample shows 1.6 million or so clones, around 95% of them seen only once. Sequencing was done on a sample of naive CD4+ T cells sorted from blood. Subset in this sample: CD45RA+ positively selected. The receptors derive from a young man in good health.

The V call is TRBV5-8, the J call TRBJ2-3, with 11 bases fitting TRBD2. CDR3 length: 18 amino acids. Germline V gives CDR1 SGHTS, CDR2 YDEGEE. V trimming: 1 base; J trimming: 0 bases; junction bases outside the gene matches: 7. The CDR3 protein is CASSLPRTSGPSTDTQYF. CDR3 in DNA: TGTGCCAGCAGCTTGCCTCGGACTAGCGGGCCTAGCACAGATACGCAGTATTTT.

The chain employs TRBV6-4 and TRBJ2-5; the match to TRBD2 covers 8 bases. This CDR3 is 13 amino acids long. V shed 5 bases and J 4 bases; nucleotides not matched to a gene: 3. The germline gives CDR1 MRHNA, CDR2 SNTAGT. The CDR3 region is CASSQRGGETQYF. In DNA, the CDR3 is TGTGCCAGCAGTCAACGGGGGGGAGAGACCCAGTACTTC.

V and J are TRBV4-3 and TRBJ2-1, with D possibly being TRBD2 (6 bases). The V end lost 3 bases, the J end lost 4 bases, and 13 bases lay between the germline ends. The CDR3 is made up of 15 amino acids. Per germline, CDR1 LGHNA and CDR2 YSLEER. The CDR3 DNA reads TGCGCCAGCAGCCAGGGACTGGAAGCATACAATGAGCAGTTCTTC. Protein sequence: CASSQGLEAYNEQFF.

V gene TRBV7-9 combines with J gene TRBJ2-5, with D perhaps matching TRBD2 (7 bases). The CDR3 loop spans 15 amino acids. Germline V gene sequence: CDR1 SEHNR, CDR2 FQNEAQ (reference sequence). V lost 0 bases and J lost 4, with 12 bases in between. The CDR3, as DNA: TGTGCCAGCAGCTTAGCTGGGGGGGCGCGAGAGACCCAGTACTTC. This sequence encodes CASSLAGGARETQYF.

CDR3 sequence: CASSIRDSPSSNQPQHF. DNA of the CDR3: TGTGCCAGTAGTATCAGGGACTCACCCTCCTCAAATCAGCCCCAGCATTTT. The rearrangement links TRBV19 to TRBJ1-5, with a possible D match to TRBD1 (5 bases). The CDR3 consists of 17 residues. Looked up from germline, CDR1 is LNHDA and CDR2 is SQIVND (reference sequence). V was shortened by 3 bases and J by 4 bases, with 19 bases between the two germline ends.

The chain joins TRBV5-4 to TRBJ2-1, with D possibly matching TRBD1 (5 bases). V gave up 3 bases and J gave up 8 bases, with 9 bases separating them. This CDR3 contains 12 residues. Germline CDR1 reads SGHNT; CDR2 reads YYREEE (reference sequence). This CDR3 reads CASSSSGYEQFF. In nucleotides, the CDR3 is TGTGCCAGCAGCTCCTCAGGGTATGAGCAGTTCTTC. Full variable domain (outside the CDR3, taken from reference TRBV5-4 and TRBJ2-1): ETGVTQSPTHLIKTRGQQVTLRCSSQSGHNTVSWYQQALGQGPQFIFQYYREEENGRGNFPPRFSGLQFPNYSSELNVNALELDDSALYLCASSSSGYEQFFGPGTRLTVL.

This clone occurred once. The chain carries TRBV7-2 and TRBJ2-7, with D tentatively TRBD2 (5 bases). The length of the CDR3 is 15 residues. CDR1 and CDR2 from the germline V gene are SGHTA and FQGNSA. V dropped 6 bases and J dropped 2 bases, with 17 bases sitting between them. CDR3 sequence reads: CASRATGGPPYEQYF. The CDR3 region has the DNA TGTGCCAGCAGGGCGACTGGCGGGCCCCCCTACGAGCAGTACTTC.

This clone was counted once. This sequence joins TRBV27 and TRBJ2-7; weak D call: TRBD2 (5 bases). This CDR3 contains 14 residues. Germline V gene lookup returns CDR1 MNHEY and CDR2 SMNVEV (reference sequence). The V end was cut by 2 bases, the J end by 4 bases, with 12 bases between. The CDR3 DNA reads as TGTGCCAGCAGTTTACAGGACTGGAGATACGAGCAGTACTTC. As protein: CASSLQDWRYEQYF.

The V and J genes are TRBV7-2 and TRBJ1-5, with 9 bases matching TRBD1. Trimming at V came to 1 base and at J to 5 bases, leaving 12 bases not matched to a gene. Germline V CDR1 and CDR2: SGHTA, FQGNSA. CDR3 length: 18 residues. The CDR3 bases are TGTGCCAGCAGCTTAGGACCCTCGGGACAGGGAATGGATCAGCCCCAGCATTTT. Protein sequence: CASSLGPSGQGMDQPQHF.

Here the CDR3 reads CAWSGTSGSKTTQYF. The CDR3 bases are TGTGCCTGGAGTGGGACTAGCGGGTCTAAGACGACGCAGTATTTT. The V gene is TRBV30, the J gene TRBJ2-3, with 11 bases fitting TRBD2. The germline V gene encodes CDR1 GTSNPN and CDR2 SVGIG (reference sequence). The CDR3 has 15 amino acids. J was trimmed by 9 bases and V by 1 base; bases with no gene match: 9. Based on the CDR3 plus reference TRBV30 and TRBJ2-3, the full variable domain is SQTIHQWPATLVQPVGSPLSLECTVEGTSNPNLYWYRQAAGRGLQLLFYSVGIGQISSEVPQNLSASRPQDRQFILSSKKLLLSDSGFYLCAWSGTSGSKTTQYFGPGTRLTVL.

CDR3 residues: CASSLENRAKFF. In DNA form, the CDR3 reads TGCGCCAGCAGCTTGGAAAACAGGGCGAAGTTCTTC. The rearrangement joins TRBV5-1 to TRBJ2-1, with a tentative D call TRBD1 (6 bases). CDR3 length equals 12 residues. Trimming stripped 0 bases from V and 14 bases from J, with 12 bases between. CDR1 and CDR2 from the germline V gene are SGHRS and YFSETQ.

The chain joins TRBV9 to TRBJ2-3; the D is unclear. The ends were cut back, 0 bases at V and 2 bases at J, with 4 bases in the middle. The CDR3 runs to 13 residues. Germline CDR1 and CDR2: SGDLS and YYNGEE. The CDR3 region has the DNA TGTGCCAGCAGCGTAGGGGTCACAGATACGCAGTATTTT. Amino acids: CASSVGVTDTQYF.

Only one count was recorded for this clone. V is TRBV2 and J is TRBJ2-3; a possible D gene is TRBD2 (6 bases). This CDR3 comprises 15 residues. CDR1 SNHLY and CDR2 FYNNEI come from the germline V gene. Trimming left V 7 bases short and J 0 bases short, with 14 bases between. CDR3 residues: CASNDLALSTDTQYF. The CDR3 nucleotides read TGTGCCAGCAACGACCTAGCGCTGAGCACAGATACGCAGTATTTT.

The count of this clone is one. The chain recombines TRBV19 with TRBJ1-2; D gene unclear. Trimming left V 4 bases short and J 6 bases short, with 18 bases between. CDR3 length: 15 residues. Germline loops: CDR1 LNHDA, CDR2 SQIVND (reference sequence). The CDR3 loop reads CASSKLQSGIDGYTF. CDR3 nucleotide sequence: TGTGCCAGTAGTAAATTGCAAAGCGGTATCGATGGCTACACCTTC.

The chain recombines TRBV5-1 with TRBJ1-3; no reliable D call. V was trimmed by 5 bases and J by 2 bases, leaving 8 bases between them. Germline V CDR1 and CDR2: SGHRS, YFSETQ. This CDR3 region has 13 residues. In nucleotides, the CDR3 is TGCGCCAGCAGTATCCAGGCTGGAAACACCATATATTTT. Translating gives CASSIQAGNTIYF.

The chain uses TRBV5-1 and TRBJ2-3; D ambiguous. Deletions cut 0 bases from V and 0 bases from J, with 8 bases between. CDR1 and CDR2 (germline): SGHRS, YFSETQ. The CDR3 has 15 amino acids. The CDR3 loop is CASSLDGPSTDTQYF. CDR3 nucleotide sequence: TGCGCCAGCAGCTTGGATGGGCCTAGCACAGATACGCAGTATTTT. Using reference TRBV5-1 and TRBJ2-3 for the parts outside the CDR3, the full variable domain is KAGVTQTPRYLIKTRGQQVTLSCSPISGHRSVSWYQQTPGQGLQFLFEYFSETQRNKGNFPGRFSGRQFSNSRSEMNVSTLELGDSALYLCASSLDGPSTDTQYFGPGTRLTVL.

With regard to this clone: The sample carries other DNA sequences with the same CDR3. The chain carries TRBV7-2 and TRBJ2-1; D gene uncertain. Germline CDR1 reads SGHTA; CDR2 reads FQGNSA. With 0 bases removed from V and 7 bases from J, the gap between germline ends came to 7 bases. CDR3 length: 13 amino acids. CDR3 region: CASSLAFSNEQFF. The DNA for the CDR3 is TGTGCCAGCAGCTTAGCCTTCTCGAATGAGCAGTTCTTC.

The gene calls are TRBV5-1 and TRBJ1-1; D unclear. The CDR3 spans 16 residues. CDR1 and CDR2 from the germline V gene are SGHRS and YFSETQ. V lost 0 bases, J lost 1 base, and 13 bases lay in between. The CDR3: CASSLGPGARNTEAFF. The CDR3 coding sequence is TGCGCCAGCAGCTTGGGCCCGGGAGCAAGGAACACTGAAGCTTTCTTT. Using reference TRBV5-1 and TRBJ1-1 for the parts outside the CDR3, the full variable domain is KAGVTQTPRYLIKTRGQQVTLSCSPISGHRSVSWYQQTPGQGLQFLFEYFSETQRNKGNFPGRFSGRQFSNSRSEMNVSTLELGDSALYLCASSLGPGARNTEAFFGQGTRLTVV.

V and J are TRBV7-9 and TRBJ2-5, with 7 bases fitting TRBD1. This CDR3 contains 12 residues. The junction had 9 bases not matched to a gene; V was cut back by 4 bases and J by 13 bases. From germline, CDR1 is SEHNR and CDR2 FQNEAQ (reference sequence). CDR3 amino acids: CASSSEGGLLYF. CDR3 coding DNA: TGTGCCAGCAGCTCCGAAGGGGGCCTCCTGTACTTC.

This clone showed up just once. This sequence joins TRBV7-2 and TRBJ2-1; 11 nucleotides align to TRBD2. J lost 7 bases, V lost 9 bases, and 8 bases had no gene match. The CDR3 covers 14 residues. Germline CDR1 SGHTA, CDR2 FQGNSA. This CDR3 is CASLWSSGGNEQFF. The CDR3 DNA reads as TGTGCCAGTTTATGGTCTAGCGGGGGGAATGAGCAGTTCTTC.

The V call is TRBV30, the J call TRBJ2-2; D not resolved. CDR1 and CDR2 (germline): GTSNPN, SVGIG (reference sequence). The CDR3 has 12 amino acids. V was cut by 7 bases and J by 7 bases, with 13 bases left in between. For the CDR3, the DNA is TGTGCCTTTGGAGTGCCGGGCGGGGAGCTGTTTTTT. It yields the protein CAFGVPGGELFF. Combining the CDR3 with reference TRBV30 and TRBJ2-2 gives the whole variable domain SQTIHQWPATLVQPVGSPLSLECTVEGTSNPNLYWYRQAAGRGLQLLFYSVGIGQISSEVPQNLSASRPQDRQFILSSKKLLLSDSGFYLCAFGVPGGELFFGEGSRLTVL.

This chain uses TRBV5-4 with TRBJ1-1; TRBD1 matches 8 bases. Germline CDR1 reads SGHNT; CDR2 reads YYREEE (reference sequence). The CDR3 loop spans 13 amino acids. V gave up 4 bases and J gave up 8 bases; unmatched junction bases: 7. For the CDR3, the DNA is TGTGCCAGCAGCGTAGACCGACAGGGGGAAGCTTTCTTT. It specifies CASSVDRQGEAFF.